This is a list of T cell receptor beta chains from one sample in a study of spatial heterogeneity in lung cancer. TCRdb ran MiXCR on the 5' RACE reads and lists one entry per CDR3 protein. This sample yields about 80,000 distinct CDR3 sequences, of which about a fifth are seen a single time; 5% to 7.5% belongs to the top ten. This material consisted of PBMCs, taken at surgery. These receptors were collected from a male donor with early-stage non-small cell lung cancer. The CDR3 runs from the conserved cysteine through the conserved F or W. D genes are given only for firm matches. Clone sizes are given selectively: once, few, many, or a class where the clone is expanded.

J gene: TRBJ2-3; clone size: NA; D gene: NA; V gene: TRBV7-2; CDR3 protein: CASSRAGRSTDTQYF; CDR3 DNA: TGTGCCAGCAGCCGGGCGGGGAGGAGCACAGATACGCAGTATTTT
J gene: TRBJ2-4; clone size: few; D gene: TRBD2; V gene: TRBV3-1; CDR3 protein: CASGTSGRLDIQYF; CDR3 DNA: TGTGCCAGCGGGACTAGCGGGAGGTTGGACATTCAGTACTTC
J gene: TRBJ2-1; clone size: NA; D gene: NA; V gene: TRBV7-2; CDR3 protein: CASSPGHLSSYNEQFF; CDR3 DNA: TGTGCCAGCAGCCCAGGACATTTGAGCTCCTACAATGAGCAGTTCTTC
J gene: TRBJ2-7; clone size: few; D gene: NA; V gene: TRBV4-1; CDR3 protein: CASSPREGSSYEQYF; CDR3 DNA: TGCGCCAGCAGCCCCAGAGAGGGAAGCTCCTACGAGCAGTACTTC
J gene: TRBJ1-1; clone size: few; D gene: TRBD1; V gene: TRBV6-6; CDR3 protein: CASRGQVQGTEAFF; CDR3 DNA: TGTGCCAGCAGGGGACAGGTCCAAGGGACTGAAGCTTTCTTT
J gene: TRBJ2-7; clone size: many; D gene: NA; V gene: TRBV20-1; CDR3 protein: CSARDPGTANYEQYF; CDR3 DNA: TGCAGTGCTAGAGATCCCGGGACGGCGAACTACGAGCAGTACTTC
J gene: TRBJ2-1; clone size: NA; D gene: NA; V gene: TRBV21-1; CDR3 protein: CASSKVCGRAIYEQFF; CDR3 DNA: TGTGCCAGCAGCAAAGTCTGCGGGAGGGCCATATATGAGCAGTTCTTC
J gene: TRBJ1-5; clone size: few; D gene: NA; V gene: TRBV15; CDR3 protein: CATSPGGRGNQPQHF; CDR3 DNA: TGTGCCACCAGTCCCGGGGGGCGCGGCAATCAGCCCCAGCATTTT
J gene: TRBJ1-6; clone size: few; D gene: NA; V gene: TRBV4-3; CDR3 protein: CASSQDLTPLNSPLHF; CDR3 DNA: TGCGCCAGCAGCCAAGATCTTACCCCCTTAAATTCACCCCTCCACTTT
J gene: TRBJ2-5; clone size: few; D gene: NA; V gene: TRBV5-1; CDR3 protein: CASERGGGWLQETQYF; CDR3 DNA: TGCGCCAGCGAGAGGGGAGGAGGTTGGCTTCAAGAGACCCAGTACTTC
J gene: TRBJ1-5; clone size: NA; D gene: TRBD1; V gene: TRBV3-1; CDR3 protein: CASSFGQGVQPQHF; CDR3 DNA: TGTGCCAGCAGCTTTGGACAGGGCGTTCAGCCCCAGCATTTT
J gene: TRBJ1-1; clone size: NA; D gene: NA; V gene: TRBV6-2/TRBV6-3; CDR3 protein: CASSHGQIEAFF; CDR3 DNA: TGTGCCAGCAGCCACGGACAGATTGAAGCTTTCTTT
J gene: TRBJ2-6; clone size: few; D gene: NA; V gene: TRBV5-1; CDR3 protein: CASSPGGLSGANVLTF; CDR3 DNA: TGCGCCAGCAGCCCGGGGGGCCTCTCTGGGGCCAACGTCCTGACTTTC
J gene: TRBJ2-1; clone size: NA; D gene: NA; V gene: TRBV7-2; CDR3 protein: CASSPEPNNEQFF; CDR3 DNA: TGTGCCAGCAGCCCCGAACCAAACAATGAGCAGTTCTTC
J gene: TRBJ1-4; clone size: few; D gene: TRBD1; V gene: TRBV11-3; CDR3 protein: CASSLDPHRGKEKLFF; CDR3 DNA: TGTGCCAGCAGCTTAGATCCGCACAGGGGAAAGGAAAAACTGTTTTTT
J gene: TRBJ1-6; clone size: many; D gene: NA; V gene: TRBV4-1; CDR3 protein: CASSQGGSYNSPLHF; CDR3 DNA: TGCGCCAGCAGCCAAGGGGGCTCCTATAATTCACCCCTCCACTTT
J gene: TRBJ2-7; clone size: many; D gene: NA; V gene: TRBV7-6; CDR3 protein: CASSLKEGREQYF; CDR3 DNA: TGTGCCAGCAGCTTAAAAGAAGGACGGGAGCAGTACTTC
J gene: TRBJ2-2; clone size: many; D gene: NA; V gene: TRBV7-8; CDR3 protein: CASSLARGYTGELFF; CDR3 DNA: TGTGCCAGCAGCTTAGCTCGAGGGTACACCGGGGAGCTGTTTTTT
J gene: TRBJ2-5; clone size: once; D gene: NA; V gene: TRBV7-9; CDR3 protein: CASSFDPLGAVIQETQYF; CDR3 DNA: TGTGCCAGCAGCTTCGACCCCCTCGGGGCAGTAATCCAAGAGACCCAGTACTTC
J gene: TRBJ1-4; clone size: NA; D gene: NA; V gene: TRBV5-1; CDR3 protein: CASSSGLNEKLFF; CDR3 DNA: TGCGCCAGCAGCTCAGGACTAAATGAAAAACTGTTTTTT
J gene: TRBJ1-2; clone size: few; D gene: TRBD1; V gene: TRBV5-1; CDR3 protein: CASSDPRDRHNYGYTF; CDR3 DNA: TGCGCCAGCAGCGACCCCCGGGACAGACATAACTATGGCTACACCTTC
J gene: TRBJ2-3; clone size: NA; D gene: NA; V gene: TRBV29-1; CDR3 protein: CSVEEGETDTQYF; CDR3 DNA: TGCAGCGTTGAAGAGGGGGAAACCGATACGCAGTATTTT
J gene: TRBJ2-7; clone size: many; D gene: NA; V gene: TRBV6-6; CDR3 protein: CASSPGTYEQYF; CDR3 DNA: TGTGCCAGCAGCCCGGGGACCTACGAGCAGTACTTC
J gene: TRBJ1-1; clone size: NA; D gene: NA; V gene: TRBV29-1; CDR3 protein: CSVEDPWTGNTEAFF; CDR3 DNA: TGCAGCGTTGAAGATCCCTGGACGGGGAACACTGAAGCTTTCTTT
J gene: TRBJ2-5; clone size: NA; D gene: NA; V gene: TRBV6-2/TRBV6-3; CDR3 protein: CASSNLPLAGQETQYF; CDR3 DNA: TGTGCCAGCAGCAACCTCCCCCTGGCGGGGCAAGAGACCCAGTACTTC
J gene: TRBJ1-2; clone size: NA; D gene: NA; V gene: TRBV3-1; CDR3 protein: CASSQDGAYDYGYTF; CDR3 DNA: TGTGCCAGCAGCCAAGATGGGGCGTACGATTATGGCTACACCTTC
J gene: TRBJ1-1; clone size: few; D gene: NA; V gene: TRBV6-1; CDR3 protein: CASTAIGKTEAFF; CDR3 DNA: TGTGCCAGCACCGCCATTGGTAAAACTGAAGCTTTCTTT
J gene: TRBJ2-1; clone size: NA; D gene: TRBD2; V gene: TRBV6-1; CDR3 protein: CASSALSGTSSYNEQFF; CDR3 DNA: TGTGCCAGCAGTGCCTTATCCGGGACTAGCTCCTACAATGAGCAGTTCTTC
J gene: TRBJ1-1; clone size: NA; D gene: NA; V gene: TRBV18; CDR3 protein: CASSPGTGGTEAFF; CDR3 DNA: TGTGCCAGCTCACCGGGCACTGGAGGCACTGAAGCTTTCTTT
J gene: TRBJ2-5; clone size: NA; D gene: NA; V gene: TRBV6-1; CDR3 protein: CASSYQGLQETQYF; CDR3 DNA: TGTGCCAGCAGTTACCAGGGACTCCAAGAGACCCAGTACTTC
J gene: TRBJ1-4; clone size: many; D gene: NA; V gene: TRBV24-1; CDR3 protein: CATSDLSPQEFF; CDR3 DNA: TGTGCCACCAGTGATTTGAGTCCCCAAGAGTTTTTT
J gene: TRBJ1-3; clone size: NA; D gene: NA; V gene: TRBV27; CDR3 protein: CASSLGRGGNTIYF; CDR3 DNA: TGTGCCAGCAGTTTGGGTAGGGGAGGAAACACCATATATTTT
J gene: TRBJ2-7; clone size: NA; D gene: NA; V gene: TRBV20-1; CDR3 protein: CSAGRKSSYEQYF; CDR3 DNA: TGCAGTGCTGGACGGAAGAGCTCCTACGAGCAGTACTTC
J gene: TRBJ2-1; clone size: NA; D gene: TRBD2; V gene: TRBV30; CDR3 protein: CAWSGLAGNNEQFF; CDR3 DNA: TGTGCCTGGAGTGGTCTAGCGGGGAACAATGAGCAGTTCTTC
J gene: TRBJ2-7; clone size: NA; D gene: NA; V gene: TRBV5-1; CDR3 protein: CASSPETSTGLYEQYF; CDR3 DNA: TGCGCCAGCAGCCCAGAAACTTCTACAGGACTCTACGAGCAGTACTTC
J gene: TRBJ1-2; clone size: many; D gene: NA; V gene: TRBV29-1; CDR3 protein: CSVTQLYGYTF; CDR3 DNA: TGCAGCGTTACACAGCTCTATGGCTACACCTTC
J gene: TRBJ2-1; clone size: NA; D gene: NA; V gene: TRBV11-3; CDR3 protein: CATTPGGGREDNEQFF; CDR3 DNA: TGTGCCACTACGCCCGGGGGTGGAAGGGAGGACAATGAGCAGTTCTTC
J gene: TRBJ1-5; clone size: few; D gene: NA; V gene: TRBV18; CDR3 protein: CASSNRGGDQPQHF; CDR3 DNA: TGTGCCAGCTCAAACCGGGGAGGGGATCAGCCCCAGCATTTT
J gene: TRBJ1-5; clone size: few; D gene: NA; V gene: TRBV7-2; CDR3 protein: CASSWQGQPQHF; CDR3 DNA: TGTGCCAGCAGCTGGCAGGGGCAGCCCCAGCATTTT
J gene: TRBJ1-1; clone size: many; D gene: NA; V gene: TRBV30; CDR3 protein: CAWKWEDDTEAFF; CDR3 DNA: TGTGCCTGGAAATGGGAGGATGACACTGAAGCTTTCTTT
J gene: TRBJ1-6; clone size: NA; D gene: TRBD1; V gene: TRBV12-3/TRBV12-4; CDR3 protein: CASSLGVGTGGSPLHF; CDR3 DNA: TGTGCCAGCAGTTTAGGAGTAGGGACAGGGGGTTCACCCCTCCACTTT
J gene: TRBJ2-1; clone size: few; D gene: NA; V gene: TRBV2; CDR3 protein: CASSENPRINEQFF; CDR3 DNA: TGTGCCAGCAGTGAAAATCCTCGGATTAATGAGCAGTTCTTC
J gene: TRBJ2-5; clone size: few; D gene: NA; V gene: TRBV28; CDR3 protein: CASSLLRETQYF; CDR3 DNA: TGTGCCAGCAGCCTCCTTCGGGAGACCCAGTACTTC
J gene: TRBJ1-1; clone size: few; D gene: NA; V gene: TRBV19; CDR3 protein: CASHSGSSEAFF; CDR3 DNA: TGTGCCAGCCACTCGGGGAGCTCGGAAGCTTTCTTT
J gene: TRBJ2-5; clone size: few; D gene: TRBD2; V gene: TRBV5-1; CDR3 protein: CASSFISGSLETQYF; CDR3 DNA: TGCGCCAGCAGCTTTATTAGCGGGAGCTTGGAGACCCAGTACTTC
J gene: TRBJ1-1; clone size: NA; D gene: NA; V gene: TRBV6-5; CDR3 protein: CASSYSRENTEAFF; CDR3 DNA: TGTGCCAGCAGTTACTCCCGGGAGAACACTGAAGCTTTCTTT
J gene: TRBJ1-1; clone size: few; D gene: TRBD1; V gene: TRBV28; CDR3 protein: CASSRDRTTMNTEAFF; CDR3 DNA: TGTGCCAGCAGCCGGGACAGGACCACCATGAACACTGAAGCTTTCTTT
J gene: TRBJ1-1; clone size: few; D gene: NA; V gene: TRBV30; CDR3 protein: CAWSLMRMNTEAFF; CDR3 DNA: TGTGCCTGGAGCCTTATGCGGATGAACACTGAAGCTTTCTTT
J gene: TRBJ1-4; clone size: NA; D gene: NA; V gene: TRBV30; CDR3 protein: CAWSFSTNEKLFF; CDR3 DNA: TGTGCCTGGAGTTTCTCAACTAATGAAAAACTGTTTTTT
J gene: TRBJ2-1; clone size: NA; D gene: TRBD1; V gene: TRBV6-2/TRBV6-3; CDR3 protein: CASTSPRTGGSYNEQFF; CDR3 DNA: TGTGCCAGCACCAGTCCCCGGACAGGGGGTTCCTACAATGAGCAGTTCTTC
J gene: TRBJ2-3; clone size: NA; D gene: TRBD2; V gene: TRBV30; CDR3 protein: CAWSSTSGGSRGQYF; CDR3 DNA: TGTGCCTGGAGCTCGACTAGCGGGGGCTCCCGGGGGCAGTATTTT
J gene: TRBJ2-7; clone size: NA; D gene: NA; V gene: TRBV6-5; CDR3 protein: CASSRRDSSYEQYF; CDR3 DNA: TGTGCCAGCAGTCGCCGGGACTCGTCCTACGAGCAGTACTTC